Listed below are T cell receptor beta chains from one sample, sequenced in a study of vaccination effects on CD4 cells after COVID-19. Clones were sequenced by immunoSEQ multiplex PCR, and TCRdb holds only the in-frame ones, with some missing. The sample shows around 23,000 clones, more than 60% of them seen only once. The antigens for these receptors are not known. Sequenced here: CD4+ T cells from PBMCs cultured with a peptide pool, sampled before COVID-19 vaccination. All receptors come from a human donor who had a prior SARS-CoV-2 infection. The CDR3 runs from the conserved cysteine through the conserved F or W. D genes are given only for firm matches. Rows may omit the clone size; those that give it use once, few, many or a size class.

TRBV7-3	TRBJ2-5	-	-	TGTGCCAGCAGCAGGGGGGCCGGAGAGACCCAGTACTTC	CASSRGAGETQYF
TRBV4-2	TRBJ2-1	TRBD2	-	TGTGCCAGCAGCCAAGCTTCGTATCTAGCGGGAGTAGACAATGAGCAGTTCTTC	CASSQASYLAGVDNEQFF
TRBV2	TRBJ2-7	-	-	TGTGCCAGCAGTGACCCAAGGGAGGTATCCGAGCAGTACTTC	CASSDPREVSEQYF
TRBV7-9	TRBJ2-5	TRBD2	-	TGTGCCAGCAGCCTAGCGGACGGCCAAGAGACCCAGTACTTC	CASSLADGQETQYF
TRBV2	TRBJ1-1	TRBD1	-	TGTGCCAGCAGTGAGATCGGACAGGGGGCCACTGAAGCTTTCTTT	CASSEIGQGATEAFF
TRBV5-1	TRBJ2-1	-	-	TGCGCCAGCAGCTTGGGTAGGGCTAGCGTAACTAGCTCCTACAATGAGCAGTTCTTC	CASSLGRASVTSSYNEQFF
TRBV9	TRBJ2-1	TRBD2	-	TGTGCCAGCAGCTTCGGGGAGCGGGAGAAGGTTGAGCAGTTCTTC	CASSFGEREKVEQFF
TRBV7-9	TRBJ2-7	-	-	TGTGCCAGCAGCTTGTACTACGAGCAGTACTTC	CASSLYYEQYF
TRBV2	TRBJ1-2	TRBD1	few	TGTGCCAGCAGAAAGGACAGGGGTGGGGGCTACACCTTC	CASRKDRGGGYTF
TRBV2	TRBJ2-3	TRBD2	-	TGTGCCAGCAGTGAAAGACTAGCGGGGACGTATACGCAGTATTTT	CASSERLAGTYTQYF
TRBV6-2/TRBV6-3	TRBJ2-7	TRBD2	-	TGTGCCAGCAGTAGCCACGGGGGGAGCTCCTACGAGCAGTACTTC	CASSSHGGSSYEQYF
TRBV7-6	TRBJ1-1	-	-	TGTGCCAGCAGCTTAGGACAGGAGAACACTGAAGCTTTCTTT	CASSLGQENTEAFF
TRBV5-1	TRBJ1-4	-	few	TGCGCCAGCAGGGAGGGAGATAATGAAAAACTGTTTTTT	CASREGDNEKLFF
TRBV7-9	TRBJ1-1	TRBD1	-	TGTGCCAGCAGCTTTCAGGGGGGCACTGAAGCTTTCTTT	CASSFQGGTEAFF
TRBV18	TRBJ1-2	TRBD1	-	TGTGCCAGCTCACTCGGGGTCGCAGGGGGTAATGGCTACACCTTC	CASSLGVAGGNGYTF
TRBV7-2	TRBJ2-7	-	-	TGTGCCAGCAGCTTAGGACGACATCCCGTTCCCTACGAGCAGTACTTC	CASSLGRHPVPYEQYF